This T cell receptor (beta chain) derives from a study of blood T cells in healthy people across ages. A sample-barcoded 5' primer and a J-beta primer mix were used in a second PCR of roughly 7 to 11 cycles. TCRdb reprocessed the 5' RACE reads with MiXCR, giving one entry per CDR3 protein. Among around 800,000 distinct CDR3 sequences listed, 20% to 30% were seen once. Samples each yielded at least 5.5 micrograms of total RNA. Study outcomes and limitations: In long-lived donors, naive CD4+ cell counts and diversity exceeded those of aged donors.

CDR3 length equals 18 residues. Germline CDR1 is DFQATT and CDR2 is SNEGSKA (reference sequence). The V segment lost 0 bases and the J segment 2 bases; nucleotides outside the gene matches: 14. In the case of this clonotype: Its antigen is not identified.

These sequences were also reported in another study, on T cells of mothers and their children. That work states: The study obtained over 9 million TCR beta CDR3 reads per mother and a few million per child.

The V gene is TRBV20-1, the J gene TRBJ2-7, with 9 bases fitting TRBD2. This TCR was recovered from a boy aged 10-17 years in good health. The specimen sequenced was blood. DNA for the CDR3: TGCAGTGCTAGAGATGAGGAGTCTAGCGGGGACTTAACCTACGAGCAGTACTTC. Encoded protein: CSARDEESSGDLTYEQYF.